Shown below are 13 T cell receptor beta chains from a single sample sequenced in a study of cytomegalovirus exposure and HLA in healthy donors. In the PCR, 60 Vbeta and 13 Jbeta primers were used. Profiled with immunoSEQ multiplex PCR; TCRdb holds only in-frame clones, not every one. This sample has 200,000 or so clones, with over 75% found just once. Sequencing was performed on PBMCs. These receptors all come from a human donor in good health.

CDR3 sequence: CASSLRINRDGYEQYF. DNA for the CDR3: TGTGCCAGCAGCTTACGAATTAACAGGGACGGCTACGAGCAGTACTTC. The genes are TRBV7-8 and TRBJ2-7; tentative D call: TRBD1 (6 bases). V was cut by 2 bases and J by 3 bases, with 17 bases left in between. This CDR3 has 16 residues. In germline, CDR1 is SGHVS, CDR2 FQNEAQ.

CDR3 nucleotide sequence: TGTGCCAGCAGCCAAGCGGCGGGAGTAAGGACAGATACGCAGTATTTT. It codes for CASSQAAGVRTDTQYF. The gene calls are TRBV4-2 and TRBJ2-3; 7 bases are a match to TRBD2. V trimming: 1 base; J trimming: 3 bases; junction bases outside the gene matches: 7. Germline CDR1 is LGHNA and CDR2 is YNFKEQ. This CDR3 region has 16 residues.

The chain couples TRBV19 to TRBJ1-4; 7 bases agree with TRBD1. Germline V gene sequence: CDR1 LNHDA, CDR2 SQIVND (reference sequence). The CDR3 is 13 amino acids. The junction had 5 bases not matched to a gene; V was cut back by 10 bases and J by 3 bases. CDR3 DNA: TGTGCCACTAGAGGGACAGCTAATGAAAAACTGTTTTTT. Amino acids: CATRGTANEKLFF.

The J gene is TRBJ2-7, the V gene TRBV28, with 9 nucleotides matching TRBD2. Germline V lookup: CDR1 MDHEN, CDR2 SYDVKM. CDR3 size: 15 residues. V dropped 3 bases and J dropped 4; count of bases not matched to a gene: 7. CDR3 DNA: TGTGCCAGCAGTTTGTACGCGGGAGGGGGGTACGAGCAGTACTTC. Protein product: CASSLYAGGGYEQYF. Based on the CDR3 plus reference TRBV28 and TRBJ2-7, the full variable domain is DVKVTQSSRYLVKRTGEKVFLECVQDMDHENMFWYRQDPGLGLRLIYFSYDVKMKEKGDIPEGYSVSREKKERFSLILESASTNQTSMYLCASSLYAGGGYEQYFGPGTRLTVT.

CDR3 sequence: CASSLFVGLAGGTDTQYF. The CDR3 nucleotides read TGCGCCAGCAGCTTGTTCGTAGGACTAGCGGGAGGAACAGATACGCAGTATTTT. The chain uses TRBV5-1 and TRBJ2-3; 14 nucleotides align to TRBD2. The CDR3 runs 18 residues. Germline V gives CDR1 SGHRS, CDR2 YFSETQ. Trimming took 1 base from V and 3 from J; bases not matched to a gene: 7. The whole variable domain, filled in from reference TRBV5-1 and TRBJ2-3, reads KAGVTQTPRYLIKTRGQQVTLSCSPISGHRSVSWYQQTPGQGLQFLFEYFSETQRNKGNFPGRFSGRQFSNSRSEMNVSTLELGDSALYLCASSLFVGLAGGTDTQYFGPGTRLTVL.

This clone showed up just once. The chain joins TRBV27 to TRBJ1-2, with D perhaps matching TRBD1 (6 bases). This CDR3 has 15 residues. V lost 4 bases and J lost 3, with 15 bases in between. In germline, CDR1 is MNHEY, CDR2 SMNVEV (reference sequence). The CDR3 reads CASSSGGGLDYGYTF. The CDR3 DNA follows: TGTGCCAGCAGTTCGGGGGGCGGTCTGGACTATGGCTACACCTTC.

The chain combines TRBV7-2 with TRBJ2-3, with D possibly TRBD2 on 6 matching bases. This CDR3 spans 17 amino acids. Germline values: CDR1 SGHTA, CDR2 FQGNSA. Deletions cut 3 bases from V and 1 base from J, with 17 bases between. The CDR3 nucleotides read TGTGCCAGCAGCTTGGTCTTCGGGAGAGGGGGCACAGATACGCAGTATTTT. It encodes CASSLVFGRGGTDTQYF.

The CDR3 nucleotides are TGTGCCAGCAGTCGACAGGTCTCCTACGAGCAGTACTTC. Translating it yields CASSRQVSYEQYF. The rearrangement uses TRBV6-5 and TRBJ2-7; weak D call: TRBD1 (6 bases). The CDR3 has 13 residues. Germline CDR1 MNHEY, CDR2 SVGAGI. Deletions cut 5 bases from V and 0 bases from J, with 8 bases between.

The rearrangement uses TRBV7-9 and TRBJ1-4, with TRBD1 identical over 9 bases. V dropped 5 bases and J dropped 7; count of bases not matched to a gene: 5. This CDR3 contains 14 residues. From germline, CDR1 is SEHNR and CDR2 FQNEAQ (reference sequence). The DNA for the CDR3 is TGTGCCAGCAGCCTGGACAGGGGTGGTGAAAAACTGTTTTTT. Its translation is CASSLDRGGEKLFF.

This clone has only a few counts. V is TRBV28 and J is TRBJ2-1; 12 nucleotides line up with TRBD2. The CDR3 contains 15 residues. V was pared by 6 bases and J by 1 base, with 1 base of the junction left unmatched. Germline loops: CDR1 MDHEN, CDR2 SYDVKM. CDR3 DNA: TGTGCCAGCAGGCTAGCGGGAGGGTCCTACAATGAGCAGTTCTTC. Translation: CASRLAGGSYNEQFF.

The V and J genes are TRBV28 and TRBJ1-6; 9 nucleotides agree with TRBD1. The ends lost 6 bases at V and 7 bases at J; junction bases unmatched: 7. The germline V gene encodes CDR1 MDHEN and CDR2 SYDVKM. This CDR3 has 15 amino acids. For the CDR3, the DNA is TGTGCCAGCAGGGCGGGACAGGGTCTCAATTCACCCCTCCACTTT. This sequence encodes CASRAGQGLNSPLHF.

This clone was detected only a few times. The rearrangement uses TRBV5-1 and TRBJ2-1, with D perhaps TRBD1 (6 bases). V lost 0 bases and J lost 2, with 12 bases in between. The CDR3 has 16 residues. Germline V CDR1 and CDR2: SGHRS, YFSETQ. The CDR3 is CASSLAGTSTYNEQFF. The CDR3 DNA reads TGCGCCAGCAGCTTGGCCGGGACAAGCACCTACAATGAGCAGTTCTTC. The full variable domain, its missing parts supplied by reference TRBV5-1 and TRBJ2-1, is KAGVTQTPRYLIKTRGQQVTLSCSPISGHRSVSWYQQTPGQGLQFLFEYFSETQRNKGNFPGRFSGRQFSNSRSEMNVSTLELGDSALYLCASSLAGTSTYNEQFFGPGTRLTVL.

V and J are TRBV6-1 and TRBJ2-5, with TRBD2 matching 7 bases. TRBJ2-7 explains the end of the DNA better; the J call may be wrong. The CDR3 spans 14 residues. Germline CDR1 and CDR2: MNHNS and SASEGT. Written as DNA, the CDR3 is TGTGCCACCTACCCTCGGGGAGGGCGGTACGAGCAGTACTTC. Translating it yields CATYPRGGRYEQYF.